These T cell receptor beta chains were read from a single sample in a study of OX40 agonist ivuxolimab in advanced cancers. The assay was immunoSEQ multiplex PCR, and TCRdb's table has in-frame clones only and misses some. The table shows 95,000 to 100,000 clones, with roughly four fifths occurring only once. Source: CD4+ or CD8+ T cells sorted from blood, taken in a trial of the OX40 agonist ivuxolimab. Receptor source: an adult with an advanced solid tumor such as melanoma, head and neck, liver or kidney cancer. Both conserved end residues are part of each CDR3. The D gene is left open where the match is weak. Size values are once, few and many counts, or a class for expanded clones, and some rows have none.

>TRBV7-2|NA|TRBD1|TRBJ2-3
CASSLGGTVGVNTQYF
TGTGCCAGCAGCTTAGGGGGGACAGTAGGTGTAAATACGCAGTATTTT
>TRBV6-1|NA|TRBD1|TRBJ1-3
CASTDDRGPSGNTIYF
TGTGCCAGCACTGACGACAGGGGTCCCTCTGGAAACACCATATATTTT
>TRBV5-1|many|TRBD1|TRBJ1-1
CASREVGGGNTEAFF
TGCGCCAGCAGAGAGGTAGGAGGGGGCAACACTGAAGCTTTCTTT
>TRBV30|NA|NA|TRBJ1-6
CALKWSSYNSPLHF
TGTGCCTTGAAATGGAGCTCCTATAATTCACCCCTCCACTTT
>TRBV4-3|NA|TRBD2|TRBJ2-1
CASSQGSGTYNEQFF
TGCGCCAGCAGCCAAGGCAGCGGGACCTACAATGAGCAGTTCTTC
>TRBV30|once|NA|TRBJ1-1
CARTGGTVNTEAFF
TGTGCGAGGACGGGTGGGACGGTGAACACTGAAGCTTTCTTT
>TRBV7-2|NA|NA|TRBJ1-3
CASSLAHNSGNTIYF
TGTGCCAGCAGCTTAGCGCACAACTCTGGAAACACCATATATTTT
>TRBV28|NA|TRBD2|TRBJ2-7
CASRASGGRYEQYF
TGTGCCAGCAGGGCATCGGGGGGAAGGTACGAGCAGTACTTC
>TRBV5-1|NA|NA|TRBJ1-1
CASSLDPAANTEAFF
TGCGCCAGCAGCTTAGACCCGGCTGCGAACACTGAAGCTTTCTTT
>TRBV11-2|NA|NA|TRBJ2-1
CASSSRDLNNEQFF
TGTGCCAGCAGCTCCCGGGACTTAAACAATGAGCAGTTCTTC
>TRBV18|many|TRBD1|TRBJ1-5
CASSPWTGGNQPQHF
TGTGCCAGCTCACCGTGGACAGGGGGCAATCAGCCCCAGCATTTT
>TRBV4-1|NA|TRBD1|TRBJ1-2
CASSLGQNYGYTF
TGCGCCAGCAGCTTGGGACAGAACTATGGCTACACCTTC
>TRBV19|NA|NA|TRBJ2-7
CASSIAAQTYEQYF
TGTGCCAGTAGTATAGCCGCTCAGACCTACGAGCAGTACTTC
>TRBV18|NA|NA|TRBJ2-7
CASSPASGYEQYF
TGTGCCAGCTCACCCGCGAGTGGTTACGAGCAGTACTTC
>TRBV11-3|NA|NA|TRBJ1-1
CASSSGRGEAFF
TGTGCCAGCAGTTCCGGGAGAGGCGAAGCTTTCTTT
>TRBV14|NA|NA|TRBJ2-7
CASSQDARSGEQYF
TGTGCCAGCAGCCAAGACGCCCGATCCGGCGAGCAGTACTTC
>TRBV19|NA|TRBD1|TRBJ1-5
CASSIRTGQNQPQHF
TGTGCCAGTAGTATAAGGACAGGACAAAATCAGCCCCAGCATTTT
>TRBV6-1|NA|TRBD1|TRBJ1-5
CASSPTPGGNQPQHF
TGTGCCAGCAGTCCCACCCCAGGGGGTAATCAGCCCCAGCATTTT
>TRBV6-1|NA|NA|TRBJ2-1
CASSEVVGRAEQFF
TGTGCCAGCAGTGAAGTCGTTGGCCGGGCTGAGCAGTTCTTC
>TRBV29-1|few|NA|TRBJ2-7
CSVVRGTYEQYF
TGCAGCGTTGTCCGGGGAACCTACGAGCAGTACTTC
>TRBV1|NA|NA|TRBJ2-7
CTSSHPSTGPDYEQYF
TGCACCAGCAGCCATCCATCAACAGGACCGGATTACGAGCAGTACTTC
>TRBV7-8|once|NA|TRBJ1-5
CASSFSTLNGQIQPQHF
TGTGCCAGCAGCTTTTCGACCCTTAATGGGCAGATCCAGCCCCAGCATTTT
>TRBV19|NA|TRBD2|TRBJ2-5
CASSQDFSGGQETQYF
TGTGCCAGTAGTCAGGACTTTAGCGGGGGGCAAGAGACCCAGTACTTC
>TRBV29-1|NA|NA|TRBJ2-1
CSVDPFSDNEQFF
TGCAGCGTTGATCCCTTCTCCGACAATGAGCAGTTCTTC
>TRBV11-2|NA|TRBD1|TRBJ1-5
CASSPRDRERECGNQPQHF
TGTGCCAGCAGCCCACGGGACAGGGAAAGGGAATGCGGCAATCAGCCCCAGCATTTT
>TRBV2|NA|NA|TRBJ1-1
CASSEYGRNTEAFF
TGTGCCAGCAGTGAATACGGGAGAAACACTGAAGCTTTCTTT
>TRBV12-5|NA|NA|TRBJ2-7
CASGNREQYF
TGTGCTAGTGGCAACAGGGAGCAGTACTTC
>TRBV5-1|NA|NA|TRBJ1-6
CASSLEQDYSPLHF
TGCGCCAGCAGCTTGGAACAGGATTATTCACCCCTCCACTTT
>TRBV7-2|NA|TRBD1|TRBJ1-1
CASSSASNRGYTEAFF
TGTGCCAGCAGCTCAGCCTCAAACAGGGGTTATACTGAAGCTTTCTTT
>TRBV28|NA|NA|TRBJ1-5
CASSLFQRSNQPQHF
TGTGCCAGCAGTTTATTCCAACGGAGCAATCAGCCCCAGCATTTT
>TRBV6-1|once|NA|TRBJ1-2
CASSRGAIYGYTF
TGTGCCAGCAGTCGAGGGGCTATCTATGGCTACACCTTC
>TRBV4-1|NA|TRBD1|TRBJ1-3
CASSQGDSFSGNTIYF
TGCGCCAGCAGCCAAGGGGACAGTTTCTCTGGAAACACCATATATTTT
>TRBV2|NA|NA|TRBJ2-2
CASSASPNTGELFF
TGTGCCAGCAGTGCCTCCCCGAACACCGGGGAGCTGTTTTTT
>TRBV7-9|NA|NA|TRBJ2-7
CASSLGQSSYEQYF
TGTGCCAGCAGCTTAGGACAGTCCTCCTACGAGCAGTACTTC
>TRBV7-9|NA|NA|TRBJ1-6
CASSSPEHSGRNSPLHF
TGTGCCAGCAGCTCCCCTGAGCACAGCGGGAGAAATTCACCCCTCCACTTT
>TRBV6-1|NA|NA|TRBJ1-2
CASSPTSNYGYTF
TGTGCCAGCAGTCCGACCTCTAACTATGGCTACACCTTC